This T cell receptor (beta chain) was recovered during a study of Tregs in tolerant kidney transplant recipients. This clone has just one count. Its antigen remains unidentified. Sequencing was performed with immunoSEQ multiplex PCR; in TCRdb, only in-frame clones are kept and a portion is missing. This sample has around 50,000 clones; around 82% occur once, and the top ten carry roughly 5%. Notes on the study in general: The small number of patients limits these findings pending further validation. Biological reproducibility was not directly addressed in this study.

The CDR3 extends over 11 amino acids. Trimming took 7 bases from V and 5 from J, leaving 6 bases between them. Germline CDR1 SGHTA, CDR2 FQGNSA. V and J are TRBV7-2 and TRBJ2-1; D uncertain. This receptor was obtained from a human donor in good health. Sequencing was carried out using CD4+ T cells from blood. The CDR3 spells CASTPNNEQFF. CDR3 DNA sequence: TGTGCCAGCACCCCTAACAATGAGCAGTTCTTC. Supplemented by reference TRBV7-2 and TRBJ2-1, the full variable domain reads GAGVSQSPSNKVTEKGKDVELRCDPISGHTALYWYRQSLGQGLEFLIYFQGNSAPDKSGLPSDRFSAERTGGSVSTLTIQRTQQEDSAVYLCASTPNNEQFFGPGTRLTVL.